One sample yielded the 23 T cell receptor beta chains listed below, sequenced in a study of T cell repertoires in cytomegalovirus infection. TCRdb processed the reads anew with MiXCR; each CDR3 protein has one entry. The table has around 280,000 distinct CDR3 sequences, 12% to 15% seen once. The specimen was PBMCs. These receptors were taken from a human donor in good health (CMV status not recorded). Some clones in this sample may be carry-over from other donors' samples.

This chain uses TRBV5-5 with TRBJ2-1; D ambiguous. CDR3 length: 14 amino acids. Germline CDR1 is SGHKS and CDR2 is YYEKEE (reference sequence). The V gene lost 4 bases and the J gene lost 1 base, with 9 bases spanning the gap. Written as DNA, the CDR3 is TGTGCCAGCAGCCCCCCCCCTTCCTACAATGAGCAGTTCTTC. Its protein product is CASSPPPSYNEQFF. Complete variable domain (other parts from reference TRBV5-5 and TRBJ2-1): DAGVTQSPTHLIKTRGQQVTLRCSPISGHKSVSWYQQVLGQGPQFIFQYYEKEERGRGNFPDRFSARQFPNYSSELNVNALLLGDSALYLCASSPPPSYNEQFFGPGTRLTVL.

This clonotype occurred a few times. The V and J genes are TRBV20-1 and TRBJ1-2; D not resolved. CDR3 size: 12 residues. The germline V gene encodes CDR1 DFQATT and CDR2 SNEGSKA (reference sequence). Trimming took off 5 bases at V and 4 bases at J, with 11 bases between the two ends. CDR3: CSAHRTGYGYTF. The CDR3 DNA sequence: TGCAGTGCTCATCGCACGGGCTATGGCTACACCTTC.

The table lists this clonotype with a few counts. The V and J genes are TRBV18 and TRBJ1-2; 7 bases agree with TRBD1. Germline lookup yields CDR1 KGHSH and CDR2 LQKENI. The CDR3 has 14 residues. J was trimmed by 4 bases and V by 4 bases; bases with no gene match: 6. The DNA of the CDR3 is TGTGCCAGCTCACTAGGGGGCCAAATCTATGGCTACACCTTC. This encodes CASSLGGQIYGYTF.

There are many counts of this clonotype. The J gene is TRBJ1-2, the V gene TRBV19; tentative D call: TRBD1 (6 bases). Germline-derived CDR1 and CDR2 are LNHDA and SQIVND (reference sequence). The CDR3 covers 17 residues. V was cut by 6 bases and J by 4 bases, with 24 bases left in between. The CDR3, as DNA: TGTGCCAGTAGCGATACAGGGAGAGCCGTCGCCCCCTATGGCTACACCTTC. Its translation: CASSDTGRAVAPYGYTF.

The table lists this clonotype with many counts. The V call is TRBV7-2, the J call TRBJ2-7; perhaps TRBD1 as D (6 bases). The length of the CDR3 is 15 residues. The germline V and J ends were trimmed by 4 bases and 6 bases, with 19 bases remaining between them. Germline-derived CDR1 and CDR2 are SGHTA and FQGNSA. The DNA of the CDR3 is TGTGCCAGCAGCTCCTTCCAGGGGTCGTCGGGCGAGCAGTACTTC. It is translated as CASSSFQGSSGEQYF.

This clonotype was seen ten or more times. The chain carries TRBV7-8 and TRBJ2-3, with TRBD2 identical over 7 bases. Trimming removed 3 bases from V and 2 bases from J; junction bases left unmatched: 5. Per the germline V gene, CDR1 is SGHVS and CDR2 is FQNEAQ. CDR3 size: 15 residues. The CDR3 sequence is CASSFPGTTTDTQYF. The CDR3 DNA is TGTGCCAGCAGCTTCCCCGGGACTACCACAGATACGCAGTATTTT.

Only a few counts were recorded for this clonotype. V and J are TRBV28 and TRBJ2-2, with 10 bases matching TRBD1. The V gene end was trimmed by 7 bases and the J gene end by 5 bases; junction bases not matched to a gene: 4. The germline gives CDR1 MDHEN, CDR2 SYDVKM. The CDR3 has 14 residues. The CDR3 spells CASTRTGGTGELFF. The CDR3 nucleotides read TGTGCCAGCACTCGGACAGGGGGTACCGGGGAGCTGTTTTTT.

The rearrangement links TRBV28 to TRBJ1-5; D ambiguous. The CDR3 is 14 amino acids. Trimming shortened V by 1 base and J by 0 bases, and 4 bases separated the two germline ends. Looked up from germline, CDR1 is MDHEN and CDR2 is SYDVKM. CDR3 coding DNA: TGTGCCAGCAGTTTATATGATAGCAATCAGCCCCAGCATTTT. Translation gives CASSLYDSNQPQHF.

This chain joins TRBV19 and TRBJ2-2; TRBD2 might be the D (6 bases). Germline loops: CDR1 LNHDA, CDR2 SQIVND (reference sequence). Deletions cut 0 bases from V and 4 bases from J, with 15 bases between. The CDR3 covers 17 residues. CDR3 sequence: CASSIDRGRSGTGELFF. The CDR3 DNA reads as TGTGCCAGTAGTATAGATCGGGGGAGGTCGGGCACCGGGGAGCTGTTTTTT.

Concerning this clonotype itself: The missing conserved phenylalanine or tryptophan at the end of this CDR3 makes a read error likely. DNA for the CDR3: TGTGCCAGCACCGACCGATTGGACTTAAACAATGAGCAGTTCTGC. Its translation is CASTDRLDLNNEQFC. The chain uses TRBV6-1 and TRBJ2-1; D may be TRBD2 (5 bases). The CDR3 loop spans 15 amino acids. Germline V gene data show CDR1 as MNHNS and CDR2 as SASEGT. Trimming stripped 7 bases from V and 5 bases from J, with 18 bases between.

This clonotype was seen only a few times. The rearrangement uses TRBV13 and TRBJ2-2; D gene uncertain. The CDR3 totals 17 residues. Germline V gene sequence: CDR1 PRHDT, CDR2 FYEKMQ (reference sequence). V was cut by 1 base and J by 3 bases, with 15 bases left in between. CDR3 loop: CASSLDRRNTDTGELFF. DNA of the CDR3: TGTGCCAGCAGCTTAGATCGTAGGAACACAGACACCGGGGAGCTGTTTTTT.

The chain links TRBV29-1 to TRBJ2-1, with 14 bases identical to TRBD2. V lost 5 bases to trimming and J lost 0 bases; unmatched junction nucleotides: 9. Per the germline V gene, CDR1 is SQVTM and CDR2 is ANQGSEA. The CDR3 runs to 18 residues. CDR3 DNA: TGCAGCGTTCAACCCTGGACTAGCGGGAGGAGCTCCTACAATGAGCAGTTCTTC. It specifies CSVQPWTSGRSSYNEQFF.

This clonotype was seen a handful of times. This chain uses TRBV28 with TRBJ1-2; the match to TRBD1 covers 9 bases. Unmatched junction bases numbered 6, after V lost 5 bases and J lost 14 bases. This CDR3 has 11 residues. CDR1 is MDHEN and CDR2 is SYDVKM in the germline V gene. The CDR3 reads CASSGGTGRTF. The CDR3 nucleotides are TGTGCCAGCAGTGGAGGGACAGGGAGGACCTTC.

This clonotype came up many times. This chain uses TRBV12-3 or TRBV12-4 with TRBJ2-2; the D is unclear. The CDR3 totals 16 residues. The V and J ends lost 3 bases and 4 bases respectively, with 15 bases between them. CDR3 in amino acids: CASSFVVSMSTGELFF. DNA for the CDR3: TGTGCCAGCAGTTTTGTAGTTTCAATGTCCACCGGGGAGCTGTTTTTT.

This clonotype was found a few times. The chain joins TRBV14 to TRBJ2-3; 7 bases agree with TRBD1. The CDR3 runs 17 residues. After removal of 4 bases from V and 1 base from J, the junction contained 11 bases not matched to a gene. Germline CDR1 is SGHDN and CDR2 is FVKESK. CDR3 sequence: CASSLRTGAPGTDTQYF. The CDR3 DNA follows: TGTGCCAGCAGCCTCCGCACAGGGGCTCCGGGCACAGATACGCAGTATTTT.

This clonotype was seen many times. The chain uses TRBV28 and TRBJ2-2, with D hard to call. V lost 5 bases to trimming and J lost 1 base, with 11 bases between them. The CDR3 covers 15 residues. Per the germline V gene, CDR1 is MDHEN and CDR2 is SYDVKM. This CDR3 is CASSLRPVNTGELFF. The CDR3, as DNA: TGTGCCAGCAGTCTTAGACCCGTGAACACCGGGGAGCTGTTTTTT.

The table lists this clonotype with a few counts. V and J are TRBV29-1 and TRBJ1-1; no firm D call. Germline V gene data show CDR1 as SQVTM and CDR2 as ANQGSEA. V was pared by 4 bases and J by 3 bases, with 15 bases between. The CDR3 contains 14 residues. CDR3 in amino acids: CSVVGVNRDTEAFF. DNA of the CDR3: TGCAGCGTTGTTGGTGTTAATCGGGACACTGAAGCTTTCTTT.

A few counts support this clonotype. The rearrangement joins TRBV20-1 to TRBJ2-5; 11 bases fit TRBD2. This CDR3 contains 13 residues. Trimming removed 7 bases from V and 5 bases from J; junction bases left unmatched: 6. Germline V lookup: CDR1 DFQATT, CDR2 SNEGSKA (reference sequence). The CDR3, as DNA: TGCAGTGGGGAACTAGCGGGAGTTGAGACCCAGTACTTC. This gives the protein CSGELAGVETQYF.

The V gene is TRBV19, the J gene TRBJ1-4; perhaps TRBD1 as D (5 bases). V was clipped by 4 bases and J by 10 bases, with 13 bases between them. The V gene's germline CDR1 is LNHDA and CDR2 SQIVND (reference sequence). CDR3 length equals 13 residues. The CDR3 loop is CASSSRDQGKLFF. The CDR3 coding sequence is TGTGCCAGTAGTAGCAGGGATCAAGGAAAACTGTTTTTT.

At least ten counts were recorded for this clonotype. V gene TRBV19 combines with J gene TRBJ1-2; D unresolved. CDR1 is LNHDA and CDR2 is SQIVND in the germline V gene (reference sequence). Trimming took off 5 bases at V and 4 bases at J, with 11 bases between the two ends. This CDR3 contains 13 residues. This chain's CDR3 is CASSLGSVYGYTF. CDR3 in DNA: TGTGCCAGTAGTTTGGGGTCCGTCTATGGCTACACCTTC. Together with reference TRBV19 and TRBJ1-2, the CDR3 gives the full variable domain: DGGITQSPKYLFRKEGQNVTLSCEQNLNHDAMYWYRQDPGQGLRLIYYSQIVNDFQKGDIAEGYSVSREKKESFPLTVTSAQKNPTAFYLCASSLGSVYGYTFGSGTRLTVV.

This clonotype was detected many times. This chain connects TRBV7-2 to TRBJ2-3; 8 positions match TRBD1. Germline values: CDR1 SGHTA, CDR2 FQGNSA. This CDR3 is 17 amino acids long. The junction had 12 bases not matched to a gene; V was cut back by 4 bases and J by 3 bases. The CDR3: CASSSPLRTGRTDTQYF. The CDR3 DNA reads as TGTGCCAGCAGCTCACCGCTCCGGACAGGGAGAACAGATACGCAGTATTTT.

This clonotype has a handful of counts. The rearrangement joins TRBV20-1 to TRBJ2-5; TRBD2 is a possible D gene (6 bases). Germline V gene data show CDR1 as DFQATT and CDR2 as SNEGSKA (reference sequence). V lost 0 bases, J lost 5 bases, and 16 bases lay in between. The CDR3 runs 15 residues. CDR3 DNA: TGCAGTGCTAGAGATGGGCGGGATGAGGCGGAGACCCAGTACTTC. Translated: CSARDGRDEAETQYF.

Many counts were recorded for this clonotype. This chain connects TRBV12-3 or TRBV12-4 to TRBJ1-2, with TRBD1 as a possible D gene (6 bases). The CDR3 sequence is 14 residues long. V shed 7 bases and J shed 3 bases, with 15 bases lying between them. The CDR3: CASTRGDGDYGYTF. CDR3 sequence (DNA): TGTGCCAGCACTAGGGGGGACGGTGACTATGGCTACACCTTC.